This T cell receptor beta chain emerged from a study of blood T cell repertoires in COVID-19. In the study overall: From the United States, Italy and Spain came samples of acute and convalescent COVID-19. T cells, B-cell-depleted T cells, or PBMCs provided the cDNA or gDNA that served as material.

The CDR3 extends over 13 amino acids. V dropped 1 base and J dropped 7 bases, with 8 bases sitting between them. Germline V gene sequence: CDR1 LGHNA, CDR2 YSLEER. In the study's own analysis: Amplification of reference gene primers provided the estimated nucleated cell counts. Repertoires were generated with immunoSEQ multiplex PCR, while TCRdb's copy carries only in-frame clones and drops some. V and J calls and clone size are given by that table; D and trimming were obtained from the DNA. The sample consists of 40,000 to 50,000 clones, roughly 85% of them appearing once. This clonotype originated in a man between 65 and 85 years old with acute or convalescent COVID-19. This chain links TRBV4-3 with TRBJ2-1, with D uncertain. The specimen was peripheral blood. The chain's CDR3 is CASSQAVWNEQFF. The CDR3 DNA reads TGCGCCAGCAGCCAAGCGGTCTGGAATGAGCAGTTCTTC.